These 28 T cell receptor beta chains came from one sample sequenced in a study of blood T cell repertoires in COVID-19. Sequencing used immunoSEQ multiplex PCR; TCRdb keeps in-frame clones, though not all of them. The table shows about 120,000 clones, with around 77% occurring only once. Sequences were obtained from peripheral blood. The receptors shown here come from a human donor in a cohort sampled during active COVID-19.

This chain joins TRBV4-1 and TRBJ2-1, with TRBD2 matching 11 bases. Germline CDR1 and CDR2: MGHRA and YSYEKL. This CDR3 has 19 residues. Unmatched junction bases numbered 10, after V lost 3 bases and J lost 0 bases. CDR3 DNA: TGCGCCAGCAGCCATGGACTAGCGGGTTTATCTCTCTCCTACAATGAGCAGTTCTTC. It is translated as CASSHGLAGLSLSYNEQFF.

This sequence joins TRBV13 and TRBJ2-7; TRBD2 matches 9 bases. Germline CDR1 reads PRHDT; CDR2 reads FYEKMQ (reference sequence). The CDR3 extends over 16 amino acids. V shed 5 bases and J 0 bases; nucleotides not matched to a gene: 8. CDR3 nucleotide sequence: TGTGCCAGCAGCACCCCTAGCGGGAAGAGCTCCTACGAGCAGTACTTC. This encodes CASSTPSGKSSYEQYF.

The chain links TRBV5-4 to TRBJ2-7; tentatively, D is TRBD2 (7 bases). V was clipped by 4 bases and J by 0 bases, with 14 bases between them. The germline gives CDR1 SGHNT, CDR2 YYREEE (reference sequence). The CDR3 length is 15 residues. The chain's CDR3 is CASSGGGGLSYEQYF. CDR3 in DNA: TGTGCCAGCAGCGGGGGAGGGGGGCTCTCCTACGAGCAGTACTTC.

The V gene is TRBV5-1, the J gene TRBJ1-1, with D hard to call. This CDR3 comprises 13 residues. The germline V gene has CDR1 SGHRS and CDR2 YFSETQ. The ends were cut back, 2 bases at V and 3 bases at J, with 8 bases in the middle. The CDR3 region has the DNA TGCGCCAGCAGCTTTCGGAGGGACACTGAAGCTTTCTTT. This sequence encodes CASSFRRDTEAFF.

The chain has TRBV6-5 and TRBJ1-1; the match to TRBD1 covers 9 bases. The CDR3 is 15 amino acids. Germline-derived CDR1 and CDR2 are MNHEY and SVGAGI. The ends lost 5 bases at V and 5 bases at J; junction bases unmatched: 9. CDR3 region: CASSRDREMRTEAFF. The CDR3 DNA follows: TGTGCCAGCAGTAGGGACAGGGAGATGAGGACTGAAGCTTTCTTT.

This chain joins TRBV11-2 and TRBJ2-7; D remains unclear. Deletions cut 1 base from V and 3 bases from J, with 10 bases between. Germline V lookup: CDR1 SGHAT, CDR2 FQNNGV. This CDR3 is 14 amino acids long. CDR3 loop: CASSLGVQDYEQYF. The CDR3, as DNA: TGTGCCAGCAGCTTAGGCGTCCAGGACTACGAGCAGTACTTC. The whole variable domain, remainder taken from reference TRBV11-2 and TRBJ2-7, is EAGVAQSPRYKIIEKRQSVAFWCNPISGHATLYWYQQILGQGPKLLIQFQNNGVVDDSQLPKDRFSAERLKGVDSTLKIQPAKLEDSAVYLCASSLGVQDYEQYFGPGTRLTVT.

The chain has TRBV19 and TRBJ2-7; D is uncertain. Deletions cut 6 bases from V and 3 bases from J, with 18 bases between. The CDR3 runs 15 residues. CDR1 and CDR2 from the germline V gene are LNHDA and SQIVND (reference sequence). The CDR3 here is CASRAKTRSLYEQYF. CDR3 in DNA: TGTGCCAGTAGGGCAAAGACTCGTTCCCTCTACGAGCAGTACTTC.

The V gene is TRBV5-8, the J gene TRBJ2-7; TRBD1 aligns across 7 bases. J was trimmed by 5 bases and V by 4 bases; bases with no gene match: 12. This CDR3 is built from 15 residues. CDR1 and CDR2 (germline): SGHTS, YDEGEE. The DNA for the CDR3 is TGTGCCAGCAGCGTGGACAGGACATTCCTCCACGAGCAGTACTTC. As protein: CASSVDRTFLHEQYF. The full variable domain, in which reference TRBV5-8 and TRBJ2-7 provide the parts outside the CDR3, is EAGVTQSPTHLIKTRGQQATLRCSPISGHTSVYWYQQALGLGLQFLLWYDEGEERNRGNFPPRFSGRQFPNYSSELNVNALELEDSALYLCASSVDRTFLHEQYFGPGTRLTVT.

This chain links TRBV14 with TRBJ2-3, with 7 bases that match TRBD2. The V and J ends lost 2 bases and 6 bases, in that order; junction bases with no gene match: 11. Germline values: CDR1 SGHDN, CDR2 FVKESK. The CDR3 contains 16 residues. The CDR3 region has the DNA TGTGCCAGCAGCCAAAGGGGAGGGGCGCTGATTGATACGCAGTATTTT. Amino acids: CASSQRGGALIDTQYF.

The chain has TRBV9 and TRBJ1-1; TRBD1 might be the D (5 bases). Deletions cut 1 base from V and 0 bases from J, with 10 bases between. In germline, CDR1 is SGDLS, CDR2 YYNGEE. The CDR3 extends over 15 amino acids. CDR3 sequence (DNA): TGTGCCAGCAGCGTACAGGGAGGGATGAACACTGAAGCTTTCTTT. Translated, it gives CASSVQGGMNTEAFF.

The rearrangement links TRBV29-1 to TRBJ1-4, with 7 bases identical to TRBD1. V lost 6 bases to trimming and J lost 7 bases; unmatched junction nucleotides: 5. The CDR3 length is 12 residues. Germline V gene lookup returns CDR1 SQVTM and CDR2 ANQGSEA. DNA for the CDR3: TGCAGCGTGGCCACAGGGGTTGAAAAACTGTTTTTT. This translates into CSVATGVEKLFF.

The V and J genes are TRBV5-1 and TRBJ2-2; 8 bases are shared with TRBD2. The CDR3 sequence is 14 residues long. Germline assignment: CDR1 SGHRS and CDR2 YFSETQ. V dropped 2 bases and J dropped 4; count of bases not matched to a gene: 1. The CDR3 DNA follows: TGCGCCAGCAGCTTTAGCGGGGCCACCGGGGAGCTGTTTTTT. Amino acid sequence: CASSFSGATGELFF.

The CDR3 DNA reads TGCAGCGTTGACCCCGGACAGGAAGAGACCCAGTACTTC. It is translated as CSVDPGQEETQYF. The chain links TRBV29-1 to TRBJ2-5; 7 bases fit TRBD1. Looked up from germline, CDR1 is SQVTM and CDR2 is ANQGSEA. The CDR3 is 13 amino acids. With V trimmed by 3 bases and J by 3 bases, 4 bases remained unmatched.

V usage is TRBV12-3 or TRBV12-4 and J usage is TRBJ2-7, with D possibly matching TRBD1 (5 bases). This CDR3 is built from 13 residues. V dropped 2 bases and J dropped 7 bases, with 12 bases sitting between them. The chain's CDR3 is CASSLMGKGEQYF. The CDR3 DNA reads TGTGCCAGCAGTTTAATGGGGAAGGGGGAGCAGTACTTC.

The chain couples TRBV10-3 to TRBJ1-5, with unresolved D. Per the germline V gene, CDR1 is ENHRY and CDR2 is SYGVKD. Deletions cut 2 bases from V and 1 base from J, with 9 bases between. This CDR3 has 15 residues. The CDR3 DNA sequence: TGTGCCATCAGTGAGACCGGGGAGAGCAATCAGCCCCAGCATTTT. Protein product: CAISETGESNQPQHF.

CDR3 nucleotide sequence: TGTGCCAGCAGCCCCCCGCCGACAGCGACTGTGAACACTGAAGCTTTCTTT. This codes for CASSPPPTATVNTEAFF. The chain combines TRBV14 with TRBJ1-1; D is possibly TRBD1 (5 bases). CDR3 length equals 17 residues. Trimming removed 4 bases from V and 0 bases from J, with 18 bases in between. Germline V gene lookup returns CDR1 SGHDN and CDR2 FVKESK.

This clone was observed a few times. The CDR3 sequence: CANGTGPYEQYF. The DNA for the CDR3 is TGTGCCAACGGGACAGGCCCCTACGAGCAGTACTTC. The chain employs TRBV2 and TRBJ2-7; 8 bases agree with TRBD1. The germline V gene encodes CDR1 SNHLY and CDR2 FYNNEI. V shed 10 bases, J shed 2 bases, and the junction held 4 bases outside the gene matches. The CDR3 has 12 amino acids.

This clone was counted a few times. J is TRBJ1-4 and V is TRBV3-1 (or the pseudogene TRBV3-2), with 11 bases lining up with TRBD1. The CDR3 is made up of 16 amino acids. With V trimmed by 4 bases and J by 7 bases, 8 bases remained unmatched. The germline gives CDR1 LGHDT, CDR2 YNNKEL (reference sequence). Here the CDR3 reads CASSPDSGTGGEKLFF. CDR3 bases: TGTGCCAGCAGCCCTGATTCCGGGACAGGGGGTGAAAAACTGTTTTTT.

This clone has just one count. J is TRBJ2-7 and V is TRBV5-1; D is perhaps TRBD2 (6 bases). V lost 2 bases and J 4 bases, leaving 13 bases between the germline ends. The CDR3 is 14 amino acids. The V gene's germline CDR1 is SGHRS and CDR2 YFSETQ. The CDR3: CASSFSAGIYEQYF. Written as DNA, the CDR3 is TGCGCCAGCAGCTTCTCAGCGGGTATATACGAGCAGTACTTC.

The chain is built from TRBV5-1 and TRBJ1-2; 8 positions agree with TRBD1. The CDR3 length is 13 residues. CDR1 is SGHRS and CDR2 is YFSETQ in the germline V gene. The J segment lost 7 bases and the V segment lost 4 bases, leaving 6 bases of the junction unmatched. CDR3 nucleotide sequence: TGCGCCAGCAGCCAATGGACAGGGTTTGGCTACACCTTC. It encodes CASSQWTGFGYTF.

The rearrangement joins TRBV7-8 to TRBJ2-7; D unresolved. The CDR3 covers 13 residues. The germline gives CDR1 SGHVS, CDR2 FQNEAQ. The V and J ends lost 3 bases and 2 bases respectively, with 8 bases between them. CDR3: CASSFRGPYEQYF. DNA of the CDR3: TGTGCCAGCAGCTTCCGTGGGCCCTACGAGCAGTACTTC.

The V gene is TRBV28, the J gene TRBJ1-1; D remains ambiguous. Trimming removed 5 bases at V and 6 bases at J, with 16 bases between. Germline CDR1 is MDHEN and CDR2 is SYDVKM. The CDR3 totals 14 residues. The CDR3 loop is CASSPPPGRPEAFF. The CDR3 DNA follows: TGTGCCAGCAGTCCCCCCCCCGGGAGGCCTGAAGCTTTCTTT.

This chain connects TRBV5-6 to TRBJ2-7, with D possibly TRBD1 on 5 matching bases. The CDR3 length is 15 residues. Germline V gene sequence: CDR1 SGHDT, CDR2 YYEEEE. Trimming shortened V by 4 bases and J by 2 bases, and 16 bases separated the two germline ends. The CDR3 is CASSPGQGAAYEQYF. The DNA of the CDR3 is TGTGCCAGCAGCCCTGGGCAGGGCGCTGCCTACGAGCAGTACTTC. Using reference TRBV5-6 and TRBJ2-7 for the parts outside the CDR3, the full variable domain is DAGVTQSPTHLIKTRGQQVTLRCSPKSGHDTVSWYQQALGQGPQFIFQYYEEEERQRGNFPDRFSGHQFPNYSSELNVNALLLGDSALYLCASSPGQGAAYEQYFGPGTRLTVT.

This clone is a singleton in its sample. The chain links TRBV28 to TRBJ1-4, with D possibly TRBD1 on 6 matching bases. V was cut by 8 bases and J by 0 bases, with 16 bases left in between. The CDR3 totals 16 residues. CDR1 MDHEN and CDR2 SYDVKM come from the germline V gene. The CDR3 loop reads CASRPSGVPTNEKLFF. CDR3 sequence (DNA): TGTGCCAGCCGCCCTTCAGGGGTGCCAACTAATGAAAAACTGTTTTTT.

The chain combines TRBV19 with TRBJ1-1, with D perhaps TRBD1 (6 bases). The V and J ends lost 2 bases and 4 bases respectively, with 11 bases between them. The CDR3 sequence is 14 residues long. The germline CDR1 and CDR2 sequences are LNHDA and SQIVND (reference sequence). The CDR3 reads CASSIQGLGTEAFF. In DNA, the CDR3 is TGTGCCAGTAGTATACAGGGGTTGGGCACTGAAGCTTTCTTT.

The chain recombines TRBV11-1 with TRBJ1-6; D is perhaps TRBD1 (6 bases). The germline CDR1 and CDR2 sequences are SGHAT and FQDESV (reference sequence). The ends were cut back, 6 bases at V and 5 bases at J, with 11 bases in the middle. This CDR3 contains 14 residues. The CDR3 DNA reads as TGTGCCAGCAGACCAGGGGCCGATAATTCACCCCTCCACTTT. Translating gives CASRPGADNSPLHF.

The chain combines TRBV6-5 with TRBJ2-7; 9 bases align to TRBD1. CDR1 is MNHEY, CDR2 SVGAGI, per germline. V gave up 6 bases and J gave up 5 bases; unmatched junction bases: 2. The CDR3 is 12 residues long. DNA for the CDR3: TGTGCCAGCAGGGACAGGGGCGACGAGCAGTACTTC. This translates into CASRDRGDEQYF.

V gene TRBV30 combines with J gene TRBJ1-1; 7 bases match TRBD1. The CDR3 runs to 12 residues. Unmatched junction bases numbered 6, after V lost 2 bases and J lost 9 bases. Germline V gene lookup returns CDR1 GTSNPN and CDR2 SVGIG (reference sequence). The CDR3 DNA follows: TGTGCCTGGAGTCCCAGGGGGAGTAAAGCTTTCTTT. Protein sequence: CAWSPRGSKAFF. Combining the CDR3 with reference TRBV30 and TRBJ1-1 gives the whole variable domain SQTIHQWPATLVQPVGSPLSLECTVEGTSNPNLYWYRQAAGRGLQLLFYSVGIGQISSEVPQNLSASRPQDRQFILSSKKLLLSDSGFYLCAWSPRGSKAFFGQGTRLTVV.